The clone carrying this TCR beta chain showed up just a few times. Its antigen is unknown. The sample originates from a study of CD8 T cells in ankylosing spondylitis. Germline V gene data show CDR1 as LGHNA and CDR2 as YSLEER. The CDR3 totals 17 residues. V lost 0 bases to trimming and J lost 1 base, with 14 bases between them. TCRdb reanalysed the 5' RACE reads using MiXCR and keeps one entry per CDR3 protein. Of about 36,000 distinct CDR3 sequences in the sample, 13% were seen once. Study-wide results and limits: Disease-associated clones were reportedly significantly overrepresented in matched ankylosing spondylitis synovial fluid.

This chain connects TRBV4-3 to TRBJ2-3; possibly TRBD2 for D (6 bases). Sequencing was carried out using synovial fluid, either unsorted or a sorted T cell fraction (not recorded which). The source is a male donor with ankylosing spondylitis. CDR3 loop: CASSQDTGGAGTDTQYF. The CDR3, as DNA: TGCGCCAGCAGCCAAGATACCGGAGGGGCGGGCACAGATACGCAGTATTTT.